This section outlines one TCR beta chain sequence together with its context. Its antigen is unknown. This record belongs to a study of T cells in pancreatic ductal adenocarcinoma. Study-level findings and limits: Mean clonality was around 0.11 in tumors and about 0.079 in blood, not significantly different.

Selected pancreatic ductal adenocarcinoma patients had undergone surgery without neoadjuvant therapy. This CDR3 region has 15 residues. Trimming shortened V by 0 bases and J by 0 bases, and 6 bases separated the two germline ends. Germline V gene data show CDR1 as SGDLS and CDR2 as YYNGEE. The method was immunoSEQ multiplex PCR; TCRdb's version includes in-frame clones alone and lacks a portion of them. The table shows roughly 100,000 clones, with 90% to 95% occurring only once. Material: PBMCs. The clonotype originates from a human donor with pancreatic ductal adenocarcinoma. The chain has TRBV9 and TRBJ2-2, with D perhaps TRBD2 (5 bases). The CDR3 sequence: CASSVGAANTGELFF. The CDR3 DNA reads as TGTGCCAGCAGCGTAGGAGCGGCGAACACCGGGGAGCTGTTTTTT.